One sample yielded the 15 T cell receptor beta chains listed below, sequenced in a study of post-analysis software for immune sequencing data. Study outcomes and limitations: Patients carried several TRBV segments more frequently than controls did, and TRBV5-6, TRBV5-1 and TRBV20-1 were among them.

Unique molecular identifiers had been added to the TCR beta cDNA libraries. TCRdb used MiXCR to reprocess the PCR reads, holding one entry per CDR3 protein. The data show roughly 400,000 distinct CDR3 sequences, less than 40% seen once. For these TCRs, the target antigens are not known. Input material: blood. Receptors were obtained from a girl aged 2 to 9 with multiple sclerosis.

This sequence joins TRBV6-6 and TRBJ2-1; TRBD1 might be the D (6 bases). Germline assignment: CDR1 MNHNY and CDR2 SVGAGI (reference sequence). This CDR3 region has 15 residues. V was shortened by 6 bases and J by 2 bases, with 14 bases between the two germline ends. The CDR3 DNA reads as TGTGCCAGCAGAGTCGGGGCAGGGGCCTACAATGAGCAGTTCTTC. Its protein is CASRVGAGAYNEQFF.

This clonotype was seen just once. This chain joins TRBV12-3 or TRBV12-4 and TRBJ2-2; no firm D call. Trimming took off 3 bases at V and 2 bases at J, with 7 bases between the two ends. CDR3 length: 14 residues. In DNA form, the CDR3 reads TGTGCCAGCAGTTTGCGGTTAAACACCGGGGAGCTGTTTTTT. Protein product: CASSLRLNTGELFF.

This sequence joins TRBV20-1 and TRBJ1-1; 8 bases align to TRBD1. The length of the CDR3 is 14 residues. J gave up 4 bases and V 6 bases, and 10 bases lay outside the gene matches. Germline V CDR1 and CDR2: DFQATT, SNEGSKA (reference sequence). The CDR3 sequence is CSARDRRVGTEAFF. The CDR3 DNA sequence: TGCAGTGCCCGGGACAGGAGGGTCGGCACTGAAGCTTTCTTT.

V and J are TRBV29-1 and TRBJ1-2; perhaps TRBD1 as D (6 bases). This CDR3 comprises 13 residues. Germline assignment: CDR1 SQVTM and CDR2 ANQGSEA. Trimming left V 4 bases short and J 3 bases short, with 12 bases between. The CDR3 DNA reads TGCAGCGTTGGCCGTCACAGGGACTATGGCTACACCTTC. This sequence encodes CSVGRHRDYGYTF.

The CDR3 sequence is CASSLLGDVNEQFF. The CDR3 DNA reads as TGCGCCAGCAGCTTGCTCGGGGATGTGAATGAGCAGTTCTTC. V usage is TRBV5-1 and J usage is TRBJ2-1, with a weak D call TRBD2 (5 bases). V was trimmed by 1 base and J by 7 bases, leaving 12 bases between them. The CDR3 length is 14 residues. Germline V gives CDR1 SGHRS, CDR2 YFSETQ.

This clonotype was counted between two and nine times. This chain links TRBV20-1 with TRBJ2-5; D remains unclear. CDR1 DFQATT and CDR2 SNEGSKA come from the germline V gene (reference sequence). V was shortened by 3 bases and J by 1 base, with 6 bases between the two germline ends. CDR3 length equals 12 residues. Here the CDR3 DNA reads TGCAGTGCTAGTGACATCCAAGAGACCCAGTACTTC. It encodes CSASDIQETQYF.

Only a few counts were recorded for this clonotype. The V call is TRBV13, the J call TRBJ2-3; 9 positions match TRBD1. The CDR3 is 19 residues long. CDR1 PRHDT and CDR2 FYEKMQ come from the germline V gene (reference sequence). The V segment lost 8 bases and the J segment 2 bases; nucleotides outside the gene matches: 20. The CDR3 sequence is CASSITWDRVSWVTDTQYF. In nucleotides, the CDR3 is TGTGCCAGCTCCATTACCTGGGACAGGGTATCCTGGGTCACAGATACGCAGTATTTT.

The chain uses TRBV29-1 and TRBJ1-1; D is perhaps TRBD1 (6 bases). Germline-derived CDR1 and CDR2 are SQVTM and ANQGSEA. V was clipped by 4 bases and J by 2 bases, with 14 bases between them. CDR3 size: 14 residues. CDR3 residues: CSVGGEGGNTEAFF. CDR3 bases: TGCAGCGTTGGTGGGGAGGGGGGTAACACTGAAGCTTTCTTT.

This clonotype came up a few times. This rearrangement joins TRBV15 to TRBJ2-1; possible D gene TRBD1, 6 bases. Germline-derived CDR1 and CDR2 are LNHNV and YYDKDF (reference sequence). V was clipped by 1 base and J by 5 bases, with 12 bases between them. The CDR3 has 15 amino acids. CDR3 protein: CATSRGADSNNEQFF. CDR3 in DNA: TGTGCCACCAGCAGAGGGGCGGACAGTAACAATGAGCAGTTCTTC. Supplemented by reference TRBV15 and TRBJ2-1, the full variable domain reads DAMVIQNPRYQVTQFGKPVTLSCSQTLNHNVMYWYQQKSSQAPKLLFHYYDKDFNNEADTPDNFQSRRPNTSFCFLDIRSPGLGDTAMYLCATSRGADSNNEQFFGPGTRLTVL.

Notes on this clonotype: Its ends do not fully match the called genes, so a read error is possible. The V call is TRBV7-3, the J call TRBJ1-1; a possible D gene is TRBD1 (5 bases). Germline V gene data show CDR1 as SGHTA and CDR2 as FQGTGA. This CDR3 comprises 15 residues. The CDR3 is CASSLNPGLNTEAFF. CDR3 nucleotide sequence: TGTGCCAGCAGTTTAAACCCGGGGCTGAACACTGAAGCTTTCTTT.

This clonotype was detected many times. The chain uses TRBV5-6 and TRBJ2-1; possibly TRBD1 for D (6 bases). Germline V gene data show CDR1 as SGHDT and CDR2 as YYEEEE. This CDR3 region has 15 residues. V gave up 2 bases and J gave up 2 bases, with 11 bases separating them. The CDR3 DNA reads TGTGCCAGCAGCTTTTCAGGGGCTCCCTACAATGAGCAGTTCTTC. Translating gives CASSFSGAPYNEQFF.

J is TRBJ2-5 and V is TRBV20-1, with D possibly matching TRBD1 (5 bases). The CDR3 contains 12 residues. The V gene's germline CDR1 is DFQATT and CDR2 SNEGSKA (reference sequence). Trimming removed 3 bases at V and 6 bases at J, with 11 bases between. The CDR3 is CSASIRQKTQYF. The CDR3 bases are TGCAGTGCTAGTATTCGACAGAAGACCCAGTACTTC.

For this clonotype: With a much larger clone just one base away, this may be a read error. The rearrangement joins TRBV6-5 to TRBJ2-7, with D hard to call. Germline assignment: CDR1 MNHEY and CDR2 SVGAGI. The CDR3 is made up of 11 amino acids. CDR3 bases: TGTGCCGGCAGTTACCTCTACGAGCAGTACTTC. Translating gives CAGSYLYEQYF.

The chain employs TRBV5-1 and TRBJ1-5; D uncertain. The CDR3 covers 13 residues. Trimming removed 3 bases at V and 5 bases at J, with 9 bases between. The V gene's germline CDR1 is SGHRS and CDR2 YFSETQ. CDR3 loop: CASSSTVDQPQHF. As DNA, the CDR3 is TGCGCCAGCAGCTCGACGGTCGATCAGCCCCAGCATTTT.

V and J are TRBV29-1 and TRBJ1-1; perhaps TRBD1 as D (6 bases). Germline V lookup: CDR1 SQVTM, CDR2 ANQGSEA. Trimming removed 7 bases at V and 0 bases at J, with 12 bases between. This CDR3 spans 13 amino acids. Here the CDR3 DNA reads TGCAGCGCCCGACAGGAGCTGAACACTGAAGCTTTCTTT. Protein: CSARQELNTEAFF.